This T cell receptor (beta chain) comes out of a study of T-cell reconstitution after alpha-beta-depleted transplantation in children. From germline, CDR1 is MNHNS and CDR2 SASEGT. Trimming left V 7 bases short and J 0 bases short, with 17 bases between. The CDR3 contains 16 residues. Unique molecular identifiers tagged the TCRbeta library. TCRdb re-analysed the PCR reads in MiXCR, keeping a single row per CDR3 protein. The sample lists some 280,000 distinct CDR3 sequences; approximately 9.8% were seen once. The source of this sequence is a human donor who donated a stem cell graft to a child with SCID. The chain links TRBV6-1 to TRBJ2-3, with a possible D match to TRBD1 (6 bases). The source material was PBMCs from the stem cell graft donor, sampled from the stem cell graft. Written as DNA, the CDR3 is TGTGCCAGCAAGGCAGGGGCCTTCTCTAGCACAGATACGCAGTATTTT. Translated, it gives CASKAGAFSSTDTQYF.